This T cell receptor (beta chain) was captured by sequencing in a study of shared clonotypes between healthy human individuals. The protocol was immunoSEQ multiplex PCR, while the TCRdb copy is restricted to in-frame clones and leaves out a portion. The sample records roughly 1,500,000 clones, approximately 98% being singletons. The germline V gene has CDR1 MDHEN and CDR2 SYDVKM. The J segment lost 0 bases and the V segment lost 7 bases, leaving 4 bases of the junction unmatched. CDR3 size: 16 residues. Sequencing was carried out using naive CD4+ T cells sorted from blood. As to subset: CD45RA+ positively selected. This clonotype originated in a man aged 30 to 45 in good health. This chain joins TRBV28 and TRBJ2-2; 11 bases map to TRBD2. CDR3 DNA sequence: TGTGCCAGCACCCTAGCGGGAGGCTCGAACACCGGGGAGCTGTTTTTT. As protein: CASTLAGGSNTGELFF.